The clone carrying this T cell receptor beta chain was detected only once. The data derive from a study of blood T cell repertoires in COVID-19. About the study: Samples taken during acute and convalescent COVID-19 were collected in the United States, Italy and Spain. Nucleic acid was either cDNA or gDNA, and it came from T cells, B-cell-depleted T cells, or PBMCs.

The V gene's germline CDR1 is SGHDT and CDR2 YYEEEE. Trimming removed 3 bases at V and 5 bases at J, with 7 bases between. CDR3 length: 12 amino acids. As handled by the study authors: Nucleated cell counts were estimated from reference gene primer amplification. The table came from immunoSEQ multiplex PCR; TCRdb's copy has only in-frame clones and leaves some out. V and J calls and clone size are as listed in that table; D and trimming were resolved from the DNA. The table includes roughly 56,000 clones, about nine tenths detected once. Sequenced material: peripheral blood. V gene TRBV5-6 combines with J gene TRBJ2-3; D is unresolved. This receptor was identified in a man aged 45 to 65 with active COVID-19. The CDR3 nucleotides are TGTGCCAGCAGCTCACCGGTAGATACGCAGTATTTT. This sequence encodes CASSSPVDTQYF.